Shown below are 29 T cell receptor beta chains from a single sample sequenced in a study of glioma-infiltrating T cells. TCR alpha and beta CDR3 regions were amplified from RNA using iRepertoire nested multiplex PCR. From the multiplex PCR reads, TCRdb called clonotypes with MiXCR, one entry per CDR3 protein. The sample lists fewer than 500,000 distinct CDR3 sequences; 41% were seen once. Sequenced: glioma tissue, nonneoplastic brain tissue, or PBMCs (not recorded which). These receptors all come from a human donor with low-grade glioma or glioblastoma, undergoing nonglioma brain surgery, or in good health (not recorded which).

This clonotype has a handful of counts. The chain employs TRBV12-3 or TRBV12-4 and TRBJ1-1, with D perhaps matching TRBD1 (6 bases). The ends were cut back, 3 bases at V and 5 bases at J, with 19 bases in the middle. The CDR3 covers 16 residues. The CDR3 region is CASSLSIGGQRTEAFF. Written as DNA, the CDR3 is TGTGCCAGCAGTTTGTCAATAGGGGGGCAAAGGACTGAAGCTTTCTTT.

For this clonotype: A much more abundant neighbour one base away suggests this may be a read error. The chain links TRBV27 to TRBJ2-7; D perhaps matches TRBD1 (5 bases). CDR1 and CDR2 from the germline V gene are MNHEY and SMNVEV (reference sequence). Trimming took 7 bases from V and 7 from J, leaving 29 bases between them. The CDR3 runs to 17 residues. As DNA, the CDR3 is TGTGCCAGCAAATTAGGGGTTCTTGCGAGCTCCTACAATGAGCAGTACTTC. As protein: CASKLGVLASSYNEQYF.

This clonotype appeared a few times. V usage is TRBV10-3 and J usage is TRBJ2-1; D remains ambiguous. This CDR3 has 13 residues. Germline lookup yields CDR1 ENHRY and CDR2 SYGVKD. Trimming removed 4 bases at V and 5 bases at J, with 9 bases between. Here the CDR3 DNA reads TGTGCCATCAGTGTGGGTCACAACAATGAGCAGTTCTTC. Its protein product is CAISVGHNNEQFF.

This clonotype has a single count. CDR3 residues: CASSLEWDRSTDTQYF. The CDR3 region has the DNA TGTGCCAGCAGCTTAGAATGGGACAGAAGCACAGATACGCAGTATTTT. J is TRBJ2-3 and V is TRBV11-2; 7 positions agree with TRBD1. CDR1 and CDR2 from the germline V gene are SGHAT and FQNNGV. The CDR3 is 16 residues long. V shed 0 bases and J 0 bases; nucleotides not matched to a gene: 3.

This clonotype was detected a few times. The CDR3 here is CASSHARSLRTDTQYF. The CDR3 nucleotides are TGTGCCAGCAGCCATGCGAGGTCACTGCGCACAGATACGCAGTATTTT. The chain links TRBV3-1 to TRBJ2-3; the D is unclear. V was trimmed by 3 bases and J by 1 base, leaving 14 bases between them. Looked up from germline, CDR1 is LGHDT and CDR2 is YNNKEL (reference sequence). The CDR3 is 16 residues long.

This sequence joins TRBV9 and TRBJ1-1; 9 nucleotides agree with TRBD1. Germline V gives CDR1 SGDLS, CDR2 YYNGEE. This CDR3 has 12 amino acids. With 3 bases clipped from V and 10 bases from J, the junction kept 4 bases outside the gene matches. The CDR3: CASSGATGGAFF. In DNA, the CDR3 is TGTGCCAGCAGCGGAGCGACAGGGGGAGCTTTCTTT.

Concerning this clonotype: This is likely a read error, given that the CDR3 carries no conserved phenylalanine or tryptophan at its end. CDR3 DNA sequence: TGCAGTGCTTCTTCGTGGGCGGACCGCCAAGAGACCCAGTACCTC. Translation gives CSASSWADRQETQYL. The chain carries TRBV20-1 and TRBJ2-5; no reliable D call. There are 15 residues in the CDR3. The germline V and J ends were trimmed by 5 bases and 1 base, with 17 bases remaining between them. The V gene's germline CDR1 is DFQATT and CDR2 SNEGSKA (reference sequence).

The genes are TRBV28 and TRBJ2-1, with TRBD1 matching 10 bases. Germline assignment: CDR1 MDHEN and CDR2 SYDVKM. The CDR3 consists of 14 residues. V lost 7 bases, J lost 9 bases, and 9 bases stayed unmatched. The CDR3, as DNA: TGTGCCAGCACCCCCGGGACAGGGGACGGTGAGCAGTTCTTC. Translating gives CASTPGTGDGEQFF.

The V gene is TRBV6-1, the J gene TRBJ2-2; 8 nucleotides match TRBD1. V dropped 4 bases and J dropped 5; count of bases not matched to a gene: 6. The CDR3 has 15 residues. Germline V gene sequence: CDR1 MNHNS, CDR2 SASEGT. Written as DNA, the CDR3 is TGTGCCAGCAGTGCCTGGACAGGGCAAACCGGGGAGCTGTTTTTT. This codes for CASSAWTGQTGELFF.

This clonotype was recorded only once. A much larger clone differs from this one at a single base, so this may be a read error. The chain links TRBV28 to TRBJ2-5, with D unclear. Germline V gene sequence: CDR1 MDHEN, CDR2 SYDVKM. This CDR3 has 12 amino acids. The V gene lost 5 bases and the J gene lost 7 bases, with 11 bases spanning the gap. CDR3 DNA: TGTGCCAGCAGTAGAACCCGCGGGACCCAGTACTTC. The encoded protein is CASSRTRGTQYF.

About this clonotype: This clone may be a read error of a much larger clone one base away. The chain recombines TRBV27 with TRBJ2-1; possibly TRBD2 for D (5 bases). Deletions cut 3 bases from V and 0 bases from J, with 12 bases between. Germline-derived CDR1 and CDR2 are MNHEY and SMNVEV (reference sequence). This CDR3 has 16 amino acids. The CDR3: CASSLVALNSYNEQFF. The CDR3 DNA sequence: TGTGCCAGCAGTTTGGTAGCGTTAAACTCCTACAATGAGCAGTTCTTC.

The chain recombines TRBV5-1 with TRBJ1-2, with D unclear. This CDR3 has 15 residues. Per germline, CDR1 SGHRS and CDR2 YFSETQ. Trimming took off 0 bases at V and 3 bases at J, with 12 bases between the two ends. The CDR3 sequence is CASSLEGWPDYGYTF. CDR3 sequence (DNA): TGCGCCAGCAGCTTGGAAGGGTGGCCTGACTATGGCTACACCTTC.

CDR3 coding DNA: TGTGCCAGCAGCTTCAGGGGTAGTGGGGCCAACGTCCTGACTTTC. Translation gives CASSFRGSGANVLTF. The gene calls are TRBV7-3 and TRBJ2-6, with D perhaps TRBD1 (6 bases). This CDR3 is built from 15 residues. Germline V gives CDR1 SGHTA, CDR2 FQGTGA. V lost 3 bases, J lost 3 bases, and 9 bases lay in between. The whole variable domain, remainder taken from reference TRBV7-3 and TRBJ2-6, is GAGVSQTPSNKVTEKGKYVELRCDPISGHTALYWYRQSLGQGPEFLIYFQGTGAADDSGLPNDRFFAVRPEGSVSTLKIQRTERGDSAVYLCASSFRGSGANVLTFGAGSRLTVL.

This clonotype was observed at least ten times. The chain joins TRBV6-1 to TRBJ1-5; D is ambiguous. The germline CDR1 and CDR2 sequences are MNHNS and SASEGT. This CDR3 has 13 residues. V gave up 4 bases and J gave up 0 bases, with 4 bases separating them. Written as DNA, the CDR3 is TGTGCCAGCAGTGTAGATAGCAATCAGCCCCAGCATTTT. Protein: CASSVDSNQPQHF.

The rearrangement uses TRBV20-1 and TRBJ2-7; 9 bases line up with TRBD2. Per the germline V gene, CDR1 is DFQATT and CDR2 is SNEGSKA (reference sequence). J gave up 6 bases and V 3 bases, and 9 bases lay outside the gene matches. This CDR3 is built from 14 residues. CDR3 region: CSASPGLAAGEQYF. The CDR3 DNA follows: TGCAGTGCTAGCCCGGGACTAGCCGCCGGCGAGCAGTACTTC.

The chain carries TRBV4-2 and TRBJ2-7, with 12 bases fitting TRBD2. V dropped 5 bases and J dropped 2; count of bases not matched to a gene: 10. CDR3 size: 17 residues. Germline V lookup: CDR1 LGHNA, CDR2 YNFKEQ. DNA of the CDR3: TGTGCCAGCAGCATAGGACTAGCGGGACAGACGGCCTACGAGCAGTACTTC. Its protein product is CASSIGLAGQTAYEQYF.

The chain employs TRBV7-9 and TRBJ2-1; 12 bases align to TRBD2. CDR3 length: 15 residues. CDR1 is SEHNR and CDR2 is FQNEAQ in the germline V gene (reference sequence). V lost 2 bases, J lost 9 bases, and 5 bases stayed unmatched. CDR3 sequence reads: CASSLLTSGRGEQFF. CDR3 nucleotides: TGTGCCAGCAGCTTATTGACTAGCGGGAGAGGTGAGCAGTTCTTC.

This clonotype came up many times. The V and J genes are TRBV6-2 or TRBV6-3 and TRBJ1-5, with D perhaps matching TRBD1 (6 bases). Germline V gene lookup returns CDR1 MNHEY and CDR2 SVGEGT. This CDR3 contains 15 residues. The germline V and J ends were trimmed by 3 bases and 5 bases, with 14 bases remaining between them. In DNA form, the CDR3 reads TGTGCCAGCAGTTATGGTTCAGGGGCCCATCAGCCCCAGCATTTT. The encoded protein is CASSYGSGAHQPQHF.

As DNA, the CDR3 is TGTGCCACCAGCAGAGATCTTCCGGGGACAGGTGGGGGATTAAGCTACACCTTC. Its protein is CATSRDLPGTGGGLSYTF. The rearrangement links TRBV15 to TRBJ1-2, with TRBD1 matching over 8 bases. The V and J ends lost 0 bases and 9 bases, in that order; junction bases with no gene match: 18. The CDR3 sequence is 18 residues long. CDR1 LNHNV and CDR2 YYDKDF come from the germline V gene (reference sequence).

In its sample, this clonotype was seen a few times. The rearrangement joins TRBV6-1 to TRBJ1-2, with 7 bases identical to TRBD1. V lost 3 bases and J lost 5; bases outside the gene matches: 3. The germline V gene encodes CDR1 MNHNS and CDR2 SASEGT. The CDR3 runs 13 residues. In nucleotides, the CDR3 is TGTGCCAGCAGTGAGGCCAGGGGGTATGGCTACACCTTC. This encodes CASSEARGYGYTF.

DNA for the CDR3: TGCGCCAGCAGCCAATTAGCGGGTTTTCGGGGGGAGCTGTTTTTT. This gives the protein CASSQLAGFRGELFF. V usage is TRBV4-1 and J usage is TRBJ2-2, with TRBD2 identical over 7 bases. The CDR3 is 15 residues long. Germline assignment: CDR1 MGHRA and CDR2 YSYEKL. V dropped 2 bases and J dropped 8; count of bases not matched to a gene: 8.

With respect to this clonotype: A much larger clone differs from this one at a single base, so this may be a read error. The chain has TRBV15 and TRBJ1-4; D gene uncertain. Germline V gene data show CDR1 as LNHNV and CDR2 as YYDKDF (reference sequence). The CDR3 is 11 amino acids. The CDR3 loop reads CAPSRDTRRDF. The CDR3, as DNA: TGTGCCCCCAGCAGAGATACCCGCCGGGATTTT. The whole variable domain, filled in from reference TRBV15 and TRBJ1-4, reads DAMVIQNPRYQVTQFGKPVTLSCSQTLNHNVMYWYQQKSSQAPKLLFHYYDKDFNNEADTPDNFQSRRPNTSFCFLDIRSPGLGDTAMYLCAPSRDTRRDFGSGTQLSVL.

This clonotype came up many times. This chain connects TRBV28 to TRBJ2-7; the D gene is possibly TRBD2 (6 bases). CDR3 length: 13 residues. With 5 bases removed from V and 6 bases from J, the gap between germline ends came to 14 bases. Per the germline V gene, CDR1 is MDHEN and CDR2 is SYDVKM. CDR3 loop: CASSPRLDGEQYF. CDR3 DNA sequence: TGTGCCAGCAGTCCCCGACTAGATGGCGAGCAGTACTTC.

This clonotype was picked up many times. The chain links TRBV15 to TRBJ2-7, with 7 bases fitting TRBD1. The CDR3 is 14 residues long. With V trimmed by 0 bases and J by 4 bases, 3 bases remained unmatched. From germline, CDR1 is LNHNV and CDR2 YYDKDF (reference sequence). CDR3 sequence reads: CATSREGQLYEQYF. CDR3 nucleotide sequence: TGTGCCACCAGCAGAGAGGGACAGCTATACGAGCAGTACTTC.

The chain uses TRBV29-1 and TRBJ2-7, with D unresolved. V was trimmed by 4 bases and J by 3 bases, leaving 7 bases between them. CDR1 SQVTM and CDR2 ANQGSEA come from the germline V gene. This CDR3 region has 11 residues. The CDR3 protein is CSVARGYEQYF. As DNA, the CDR3 is TGCAGCGTTGCCCGCGGCTACGAGCAGTACTTC.

Comments on this clonotype: Since a much larger clone is just one base distant, this may be a read error. The CDR3 ends on some other residue instead of the conserved phenylalanine or tryptophan, so this is likely a read error. The chain joins TRBV27 to TRBJ2-5; D is perhaps TRBD2 (5 bases). CDR1 is MNHEY, CDR2 SMNVEV, per germline (reference sequence). The V end lost 5 bases, the J end lost 7 bases, and 8 bases lay between the germline ends. The CDR3 contains 11 residues. The CDR3 bases are TGTGCCAGCAGTAGGGCGGGGACCCAGTACCTC. This translates into CASSRAGTQYL.

By sample fraction, this clonotype is medium-sized. The chain uses TRBV28 and TRBJ1-1; D is unresolved. The CDR3 has 13 residues. The V gene lost 6 bases and the J gene lost 8 bases, with 16 bases spanning the gap. The germline V gene has CDR1 MDHEN and CDR2 SYDVKM. DNA for the CDR3: TGTGCCAGCAGCCTAACCCGGGGAGGCGAAGCTTTCTTT. This encodes CASSLTRGGEAFF.

This chain links TRBV7-6 with TRBJ1-4; no definite D call. Trimming cost V 3 bases and J 5 bases, with 7 bases left between them. CDR1 is SGHVS and CDR2 is FNYEAQ in the germline V gene. There are 13 residues in the CDR3. CDR3 sequence: CASSLGKNEKLFF. In nucleotides, the CDR3 is TGTGCCAGCAGCTTGGGCAAGAATGAAAAACTGTTTTTT.

The genes are TRBV7-9 and TRBJ1-1; 7 nucleotides agree with TRBD1. V trimming: 3 bases; J trimming: 5 bases; junction bases outside the gene matches: 6. CDR3 length: 14 residues. Germline lookup yields CDR1 SEHNR and CDR2 FQNEAQ (reference sequence). CDR3 loop: CASSLPTGRTEAFF. The CDR3, as DNA: TGTGCCAGCAGCTTGCCGACAGGGCGAACTGAAGCTTTCTTT.